This is a list of T cell receptor beta chains from one sample in a study of CD8 T cells in ankylosing spondylitis. In TCRdb, the 5' RACE reads were re-called with MiXCR into one record per CDR3 protein. The profile shows approximately 46,000 distinct CDR3 sequences, 9.5% to 11% of them singletons. The specimen was blood, either unsorted or a sorted T cell fraction (not recorded which). The source of these receptors is a male donor with ankylosing spondylitis or in good health (not recorded which). CDR3s include the opening cysteine and the closing phenylalanine or tryptophan. D genes are given only for firm matches. A row's size may be missing; if present it is once, few, many or a size class.

D gene: TRBD2; clone size: .; V gene: TRBV5-5; J gene: TRBJ2-3; CDR3 protein: CASSPGLAGGRDTQYF; CDR3 DNA: TGTGCCAGCAGCCCCGGACTAGCGGGGGGGAGAGATACGCAGTATTTT
D gene: TRBD2; clone size: .; V gene: TRBV12-3/TRBV12-4; J gene: TRBJ2-5; CDR3 protein: CASSNGGAYHF; CDR3 DNA: TGTGCCAGCAGTAACGGGGGGGCCTATCACTTC
D gene: .; clone size: few; V gene: TRBV28; J gene: TRBJ2-7; CDR3 protein: CASSSPGISYEQYF; CDR3 DNA: TGTGCCAGCAGTTCGCCCGGGATCTCCTACGAGCAGTACTTC
D gene: TRBD1; clone size: many; V gene: TRBV5-1; J gene: TRBJ2-7; CDR3 protein: CASSWGTDSYEQYF; CDR3 DNA: TGCGCCAGCAGCTGGGGGACAGATTCCTACGAGCAGTACTTC
D gene: .; clone size: many; V gene: TRBV3-1; J gene: TRBJ2-1; CDR3 protein: CASSQDYSGYGEFF; CDR3 DNA: TGTGCCAGCAGCCAAGATTACAGCGGGTATGGGGAGTTCTTC
D gene: .; clone size: few; V gene: TRBV11-2; J gene: TRBJ2-1; CDR3 protein: CASSLSQNNEQFF; CDR3 DNA: TGTGCCAGCAGCTTAAGTCAAAACAATGAGCAGTTCTTC
D gene: TRBD2; clone size: .; V gene: TRBV7-8; J gene: TRBJ2-7; CDR3 protein: CASSFGLAGTYEQYF; CDR3 DNA: TGTGCCAGCAGCTTCGGACTAGCGGGGACCTACGAGCAGTACTTC
D gene: TRBD1; clone size: few; V gene: TRBV14; J gene: TRBJ1-2; CDR3 protein: CASSLSTGPYYGYTF; CDR3 DNA: TGTGCCAGCAGCCTGTCGACAGGGCCTTACTATGGCTACACCTTC
D gene: TRBD1; clone size: .; V gene: TRBV10-3; J gene: TRBJ2-7; CDR3 protein: CAISPGQGPSYEQYF; CDR3 DNA: TGTGCCATCAGTCCGGGACAGGGGCCTTCCTACGAGCAGTACTTC
D gene: TRBD1; clone size: few; V gene: TRBV7-6; J gene: TRBJ1-1; CDR3 protein: CASSDRGYTEAFF; CDR3 DNA: TGTGCCAGCAGCGACAGGGGTTACACTGAAGCTTTCTTT
D gene: .; clone size: few; V gene: TRBV4-2; J gene: TRBJ2-3; CDR3 protein: CASSRRGTSTDTQYF; CDR3 DNA: TGTGCCAGCAGCCGACGAGGTACTAGCACAGATACGCAGTATTTT
D gene: .; clone size: many; V gene: TRBV9; J gene: TRBJ2-2; CDR3 protein: CASSVERGMRTGELFF; CDR3 DNA: TGTGCCAGCAGCGTAGAGAGGGGAATGCGCACCGGGGAGCTGTTTTTT
D gene: .; clone size: many; V gene: TRBV7-2; J gene: TRBJ2-1; CDR3 protein: CASTDRRSYNEQFF; CDR3 DNA: TGTGCCAGTACAGACAGGCGCTCCTACAATGAGCAGTTCTTC
D gene: .; clone size: .; V gene: TRBV5-5; J gene: TRBJ2-2; CDR3 protein: CASGRDMGTGELFF; CDR3 DNA: TGTGCCAGCGGCCGGGACATGGGCACCGGGGAGCTGTTTTTT
D gene: .; clone size: many; V gene: TRBV5-1; J gene: TRBJ2-7; CDR3 protein: CASSLGPGSSYEQYF; CDR3 DNA: TGCGCCAGCAGCTTAGGTCCAGGGAGCTCCTACGAGCAGTACTTC
D gene: .; clone size: few; V gene: TRBV11-1; J gene: TRBJ2-5; CDR3 protein: CASSRLGFRQETQYF; CDR3 DNA: TGTGCCAGCAGCAGATTGGGGTTCCGGCAAGAGACCCAGTACTTC
D gene: .; clone size: few; V gene: TRBV6-2/TRBV6-3; J gene: TRBJ1-5; CDR3 protein: CASSYGGHQPQHF; CDR3 DNA: TGTGCCAGCAGTTATGGGGGCCATCAGCCCCAGCATTTT
D gene: .; clone size: many; V gene: TRBV5-1; J gene: TRBJ2-1; CDR3 protein: CASSLAYNEQFF; CDR3 DNA: TGCGCCAGCAGCTTGGCCTACAATGAGCAGTTCTTC
D gene: TRBD1; clone size: many; V gene: TRBV5-1; J gene: TRBJ2-6; CDR3 protein: CASGTAGANVLTF; CDR3 DNA: TGCGCCAGCGGGACAGCTGGGGCCAACGTCCTGACTTTC
D gene: TRBD2; clone size: many; V gene: TRBV7-7; J gene: TRBJ2-1; CDR3 protein: CASSTSPGTRIQFF; CDR3 DNA: TGTGCCAGCAGCACTAGTCCGGGGACTAGAATTCAGTTCTTC
D gene: .; clone size: few; V gene: TRBV24-1; J gene: TRBJ2-3; CDR3 protein: CATSDSLLLKGTDTQYF; CDR3 DNA: TGTGCCACCAGTGACTCCCTCCTCCTTAAGGGTACAGATACGCAGTATTTT
D gene: .; clone size: many; V gene: TRBV3-1; J gene: TRBJ1-5; CDR3 protein: CASSQGLPGVQPQHF; CDR3 DNA: TGTGCCAGCAGCCAGGGGTTACCAGGGGTCCAGCCCCAGCATTTT
D gene: .; clone size: many; V gene: TRBV5-1; J gene: TRBJ2-2; CDR3 protein: CASSFTRPTGELFF; CDR3 DNA: TGCGCCAGCAGCTTCACGCGACCGACCGGGGAGCTGTTTTTT
D gene: .; clone size: .; V gene: TRBV6-1; J gene: TRBJ1-2; CDR3 protein: CASSEARTSGYGYTF; CDR3 DNA: TGTGCCAGCAGTGAAGCGCGTACATCGGGCTATGGCTACACCTTC
D gene: TRBD1; clone size: .; V gene: TRBV5-5; J gene: TRBJ2-5; CDR3 protein: CASSLAGGKTQYF; CDR3 DNA: TGTGCCAGCAGCTTGGCAGGGGGCAAGACCCAGTACTTC
D gene: .; clone size: many; V gene: TRBV29-1; J gene: TRBJ1-1; CDR3 protein: CSVDPREAFF; CDR3 DNA: TGCAGCGTTGATCCCAGGGAAGCTTTCTTT
D gene: TRBD1; clone size: many; V gene: TRBV3-1; J gene: TRBJ2-3; CDR3 protein: CASRDRDADTQYF; CDR3 DNA: TGTGCCAGCCGGGACAGGGACGCAGATACGCAGTATTTT
D gene: .; clone size: .; V gene: TRBV5-1; J gene: TRBJ2-7; CDR3 protein: CASSVIQGPYEQYF; CDR3 DNA: TGCGCCAGCAGCGTTATCCAGGGGCCCTACGAGCAGTACTTC
D gene: .; clone size: many; V gene: TRBV12-3/TRBV12-4; J gene: TRBJ1-6; CDR3 protein: CASREGSGASPLHF; CDR3 DNA: TGTGCCAGCAGAGAGGGGTCTGGGGCTTCACCCCTCCACTTT
D gene: .; clone size: many; V gene: TRBV28; J gene: TRBJ2-5; CDR3 protein: CASTSAGQETQYF; CDR3 DNA: TGTGCCAGCACCAGCGCGGGACAAGAGACCCAGTACTTC
D gene: .; clone size: many; V gene: TRBV7-8; J gene: TRBJ2-2; CDR3 protein: CASSFNLQENTGELFF; CDR3 DNA: TGTGCCAGCAGCTTCAATCTACAGGAAAACACCGGGGAGCTGTTTTTT
D gene: .; clone size: many; V gene: TRBV3-1; J gene: TRBJ1-1; CDR3 protein: CASSHAGSGTEAFF; CDR3 DNA: TGTGCCAGCAGCCACGCAGGGTCGGGCACTGAAGCTTTCTTT
D gene: TRBD1; clone size: many; V gene: TRBV29-1; J gene: TRBJ1-5; CDR3 protein: CSGGQANQPQHF; CDR3 DNA: TGCAGCGGGGGACAGGCTAATCAGCCCCAGCATTTT
D gene: .; clone size: .; V gene: TRBV25-1; J gene: TRBJ2-2; CDR3 protein: CASRRIGNTGELFF; CDR3 DNA: TGTGCCAGCCGGCGGATAGGGAACACCGGGGAGCTGTTTTTT
D gene: .; clone size: many; V gene: TRBV21-1; J gene: TRBJ2-7; CDR3 protein: CASSKEAWGGANRAYEQYF; CDR3 DNA: TGTGCCAGCAGCAAAGAAGCATGGGGGGGCGCAAACCGGGCCTACGAGCAGTACTTC
D gene: TRBD2; clone size: many; V gene: TRBV2; J gene: TRBJ2-3; CDR3 protein: CASSLGLAIADTQYF; CDR3 DNA: TGTGCCAGCAGTTTGGGACTAGCGATCGCAGATACGCAGTATTTT
D gene: .; clone size: .; V gene: TRBV12-3/TRBV12-4; J gene: TRBJ1-1; CDR3 protein: CASSLNRMGTEAFF; CDR3 DNA: TGTGCCAGCAGTTTAAACAGGATGGGCACTGAAGCTTTCTTT
D gene: .; clone size: .; V gene: TRBV5-1; J gene: TRBJ1-4; CDR3 protein: CASSLGLVKEKLFF; CDR3 DNA: TGCGCCAGCAGCTTGGGGCTTGTTAAGGAAAAACTGTTTTTT
D gene: TRBD2; clone size: many; V gene: TRBV5-1; J gene: TRBJ2-1; CDR3 protein: CASSPGTSWLNEQFF; CDR3 DNA: TGCGCCAGCAGCCCCGGGACTAGTTGGCTCAATGAGCAGTTCTTC
D gene: TRBD1; clone size: many; V gene: TRBV27; J gene: TRBJ2-2; CDR3 protein: CASRDRVGGELFF; CDR3 DNA: TGTGCCAGCAGGGACAGGGTCGGCGGGGAGCTGTTTTTT
D gene: TRBD1; clone size: .; V gene: TRBV14; J gene: TRBJ1-6; CDR3 protein: CASSRRGQGATYNSPLHF; CDR3 DNA: TGTGCCAGCAGCCGTCGGGGTCAGGGGGCCACCTATAATTCACCCCTCCACTTT
D gene: TRBD1; clone size: .; V gene: TRBV11-2; J gene: TRBJ2-2; CDR3 protein: CASNTRTGVTGELFF; CDR3 DNA: TGTGCCAGCAATACTAGGACAGGTGTTACCGGGGAGCTGTTTTTT
D gene: TRBD2; clone size: .; V gene: TRBV5-1; J gene: TRBJ2-1; CDR3 protein: CASSWTLAGGPNEQFF; CDR3 DNA: TGCGCCAGCAGCTGGACCCTAGCGGGGGGGCCTAATGAGCAGTTCTTC
D gene: TRBD1; clone size: many; V gene: TRBV5-1; J gene: TRBJ2-5; CDR3 protein: CASSYKTGRETQYF; CDR3 DNA: TGCGCCAGCAGCTACAAGACAGGGAGAGAGACCCAGTACTTC
D gene: TRBD2; clone size: .; V gene: TRBV7-2; J gene: TRBJ2-3; CDR3 protein: CASSLRTSGGPDTQYF; CDR3 DNA: TGTGCCAGCAGCCTCCGGACTAGCGGGGGGCCGGATACGCAGTATTTT
D gene: .; clone size: many; V gene: TRBV5-1; J gene: TRBJ2-3; CDR3 protein: CASTWGGDTDTQYF; CDR3 DNA: TGCGCCAGCACCTGGGGCGGGGACACAGATACGCAGTATTTT
D gene: .; clone size: many; V gene: TRBV5-1; J gene: TRBJ1-1; CDR3 protein: CASSLVPGNTEAFF; CDR3 DNA: TGCGCCAGCAGCTTGGTTCCCGGGAACACTGAAGCTTTCTTT
D gene: TRBD2; clone size: many; V gene: TRBV5-1; J gene: TRBJ2-1; CDR3 protein: CASRSRGGNEQFF; CDR3 DNA: TGCGCCAGCAGGAGCCGGGGGGGAAATGAGCAGTTCTTC
D gene: .; clone size: many; V gene: TRBV29-1; J gene: TRBJ1-1; CDR3 protein: CSVELRGLAFF; CDR3 DNA: TGCAGCGTTGAATTAAGGGGTCTTGCTTTCTTT
D gene: TRBD1; clone size: .; V gene: TRBV12-3/TRBV12-4; J gene: TRBJ1-1; CDR3 protein: CASRWTGRNTEAFF; CDR3 DNA: TGTGCCAGCCGCTGGACAGGGAGGAACACTGAAGCTTTCTTT